These 9 T cell receptor beta chains came from one sample sequenced in a study of beta chain features in type 1 diabetes. Regarding the study as a whole: Type 1 diabetes patients had TCRB CDR3s that were shorter (moderately but significantly so) in all four CD4+ subsets.

Expressed TCRB transcripts were sequenced after all isolated RNA was converted to cDNA. Using immunoSEQ multiplex PCR, the repertoire was profiled, and TCRdb retains in-frame clones only, with some absent. The sample shows a few hundred thousand clones, 16% of them seen only once. These TCRs' antigens remain unknown. Sequencing input: naive CD4+ T cells from blood. These receptor sequences come from a man under 40 with type 1 diabetes.

V gene TRBV19 combines with J gene TRBJ2-6, with D unresolved. Trimming stripped 5 bases from V and 0 bases from J, with 14 bases between. Per the germline V gene, CDR1 is LNHDA and CDR2 is SQIVND (reference sequence). The CDR3 is made up of 17 amino acids. This CDR3 reads CASSFFIGDSGANVLTF. The CDR3, as DNA: TGTGCCAGTAGTTTCTTTATTGGGGACTCTGGGGCCAACGTCCTGACTTTC.

To note about this clone: This sample also contains other DNA sequences that code for the same CDR3. The V gene is TRBV7-9, the J gene TRBJ2-1, with unresolved D. The V gene lost 2 bases and the J gene lost 6 bases, with 5 bases spanning the gap. The CDR3 covers 12 residues. In germline, CDR1 is SEHNR, CDR2 FQNEAQ (reference sequence). The CDR3 DNA is TGTGCCAGCAGCTTATCCGGCAATGAGCAGTTCTTC. Translation gives CASSLSGNEQFF.

The chain employs TRBV5-4 and TRBJ2-5; 8 bases map to TRBD1. In germline, CDR1 is SGHNT, CDR2 YYREEE (reference sequence). The CDR3 is made up of 13 amino acids. Germline trimming cut 3 bases from V and 5 bases from J; bases unmatched to any gene: 3. DNA of the CDR3: TGTGCCAGCAGCTCTGGACAGGGTGAGACCCAGTACTTC. It encodes CASSSGQGETQYF.

CDR3 protein: CASTPSGHTDTQYF. In nucleotides, the CDR3 is TGCGCCAGCACCCCCTCCGGACACACAGATACGCAGTATTTT. V is TRBV10-2 and J is TRBJ2-3; TRBD1 is a possible D gene (5 bases). The CDR3 runs 14 residues. The V end lost 7 bases, the J end lost 2 bases, and 13 bases lay between the germline ends. Germline CDR1 is WSHSY and CDR2 is SAAADI.

The V call is TRBV14, the J call TRBJ2-2; D is possibly TRBD2 (6 bases). V gave up 3 bases and J gave up 2 bases, with 13 bases separating them. The length of the CDR3 is 16 residues. CDR1 and CDR2 from the germline V gene are SGHDN and FVKESK. The CDR3 DNA follows: TGTGCCAGCAGCCACATACTAGCACGAAACACCGGGGAGCTGTTTTTT. This gives the protein CASSHILARNTGELFF. The full variable domain, completed using reference TRBV14 and TRBJ2-2, is EAGVTQFPSHSVIEKGQTVTLRCDPISGHDNLYWYRRVMGKEIKFLLHFVKESKQDESGMPNNRFLAERTGGTYSTLKVQPAELEDSGVYFCASSHILARNTGELFFGEGSRLTVL.

The genes are TRBV18 and TRBJ2-3; TRBD2 agrees at 8 bases. CDR1 KGHSH and CDR2 LQKENI come from the germline V gene. This CDR3 has 18 amino acids. Trimming cost V 4 bases and J 2 bases; bases outside gene matches: 14. CDR3 nucleotide sequence: TGTGCCAGCTCACTCCTCGGTCCGGCGGGAGGACCCACAGATACGCAGTATTTT. Its translation is CASSLLGPAGGPTDTQYF.

The J gene is TRBJ1-1, the V gene TRBV7-9; possibly TRBD1 for D (6 bases). This CDR3 has 13 residues. CDR1 and CDR2 from the germline V gene are SEHNR and FQNEAQ (reference sequence). Trimming took off 8 bases at V and 1 base at J, with 11 bases between the two ends. CDR3 nucleotides: TGTGCCAGCTGCAAGACAGGGAACACTGAAGCTTTCTTT. This translates into CASCKTGNTEAFF. The full variable domain, its missing parts supplied by reference TRBV7-9 and TRBJ1-1, is DTGVSQNPRHKITKRGQNVTFRCDPISEHNRLYWYRQTLGQGPEFLTYFQNEAQLEKSRLLSDRFSAERPKGSFSTLEIQRTEQGDSAMYLCASCKTGNTEAFFGQGTRLTVV.

V gene TRBV28 combines with J gene TRBJ2-3; D not resolved. Germline V gives CDR1 MDHEN, CDR2 SYDVKM. Trimming removed 1 base from V and 4 bases from J, with 3 bases in between. The CDR3 runs to 12 residues. The CDR3, as DNA: TGTGCCAGCAGTTTATTGCCAGATACGCAGTATTTT. Translating it yields CASSLLPDTQYF.

The chain carries TRBV4-2 and TRBJ2-7; D is possibly TRBD1 or TRBD2 (5 bases each). The CDR3 spans 14 residues. CDR1 is LGHNA, CDR2 YNFKEQ, per germline. Trimming pared 0 bases from V and 7 bases from J, leaving 13 bases between. The CDR3 region is CASSQERAGREQYF. In DNA, the CDR3 is TGTGCCAGCAGCCAAGAGAGGGCAGGGCGGGAGCAGTACTTC.